This T cell receptor (beta chain) was documented in a study of blood T cell repertoires in COVID-19. Self-reported history from a screening survey and questionnaire set each donor's cohort. Some clones are missing from TCRdb's copy, which holds only in-frame ones; the method was immunoSEQ multiplex PCR. The sample lists approximately 210,000 clones, around 86% occurring once. The CDR3 covers 13 residues. Trimming cost V 4 bases and J 8 bases, with 14 bases left between them. Germline CDR1 and CDR2: SGHTA and FQGNSA. Sequenced sample: PBMCs or T cells enriched from blood (not recorded which). This TCR was recovered from a woman between 45 and 65 years old with acute COVID-19. J is TRBJ1-2 and V is TRBV7-2, with D possibly TRBD1 on 5 matching bases. The CDR3 DNA is TGTGCCAGCAGCTCGAGGCAGGGTTGGGGCTACACCTTC. Encoded protein: CASSSRQGWGYTF. The variable domain in full, completed from reference TRBV7-2 and TRBJ1-2, reads GAGVSQSPSNKVTEKGKDVELRCDPISGHTALYWYRQSLGQGLEFLIYFQGNSAPDKSGLPSDRFSAERTGGSVSTLTIQRTQQEDSAVYLCASSSRQGWGYTFGSGTRLTVV.